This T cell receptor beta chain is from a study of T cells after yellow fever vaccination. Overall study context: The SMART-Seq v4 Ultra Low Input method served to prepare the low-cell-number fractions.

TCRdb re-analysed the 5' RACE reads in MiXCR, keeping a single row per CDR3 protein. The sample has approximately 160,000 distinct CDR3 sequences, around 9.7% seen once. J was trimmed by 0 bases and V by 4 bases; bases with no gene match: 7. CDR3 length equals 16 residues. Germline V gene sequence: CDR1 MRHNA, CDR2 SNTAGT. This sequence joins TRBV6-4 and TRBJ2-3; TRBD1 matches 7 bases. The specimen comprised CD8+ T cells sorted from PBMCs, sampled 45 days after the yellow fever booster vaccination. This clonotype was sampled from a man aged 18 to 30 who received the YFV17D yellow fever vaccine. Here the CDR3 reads CASSGTGTESTDTQYF. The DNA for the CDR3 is TGTGCCAGCAGTGGGACCGGGACAGAGAGCACAGATACGCAGTATTTT.